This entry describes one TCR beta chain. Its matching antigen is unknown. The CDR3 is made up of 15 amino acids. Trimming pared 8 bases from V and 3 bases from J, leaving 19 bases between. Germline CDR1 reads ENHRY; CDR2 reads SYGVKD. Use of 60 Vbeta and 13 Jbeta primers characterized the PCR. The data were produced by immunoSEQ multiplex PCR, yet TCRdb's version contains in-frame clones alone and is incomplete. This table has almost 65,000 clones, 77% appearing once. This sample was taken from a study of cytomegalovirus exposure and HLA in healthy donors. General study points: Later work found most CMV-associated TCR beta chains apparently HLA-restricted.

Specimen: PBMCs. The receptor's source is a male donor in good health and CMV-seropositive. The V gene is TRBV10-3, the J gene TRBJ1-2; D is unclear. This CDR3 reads CAIPESRGFYYGYTF. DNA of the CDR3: TGTGCCATCCCCGAATCCCGAGGGTTCTACTATGGCTACACCTTC.